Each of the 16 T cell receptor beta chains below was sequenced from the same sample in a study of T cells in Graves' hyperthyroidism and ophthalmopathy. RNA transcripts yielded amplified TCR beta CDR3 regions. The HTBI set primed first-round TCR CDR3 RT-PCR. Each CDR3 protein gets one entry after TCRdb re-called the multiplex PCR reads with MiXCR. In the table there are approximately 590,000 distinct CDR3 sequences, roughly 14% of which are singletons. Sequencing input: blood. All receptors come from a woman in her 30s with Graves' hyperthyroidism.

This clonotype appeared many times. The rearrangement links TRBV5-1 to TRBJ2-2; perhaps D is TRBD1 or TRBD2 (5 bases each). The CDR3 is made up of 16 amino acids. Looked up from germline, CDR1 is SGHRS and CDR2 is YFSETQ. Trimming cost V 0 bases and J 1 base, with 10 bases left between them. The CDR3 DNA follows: TGCGCCAGCAGCTTGGGGGGACGGTGGAACACCGGGGAGCTGTTTTTT. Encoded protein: CASSLGGRWNTGELFF.

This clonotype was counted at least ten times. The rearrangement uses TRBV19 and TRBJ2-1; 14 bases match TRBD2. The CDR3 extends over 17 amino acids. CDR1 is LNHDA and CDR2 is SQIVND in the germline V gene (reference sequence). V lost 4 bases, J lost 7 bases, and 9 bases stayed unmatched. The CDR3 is CASSRRTSGRPGNEQFF. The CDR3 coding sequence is TGTGCCAGTAGTAGAAGGACTAGCGGGAGGCCGGGTAATGAGCAGTTCTTC.

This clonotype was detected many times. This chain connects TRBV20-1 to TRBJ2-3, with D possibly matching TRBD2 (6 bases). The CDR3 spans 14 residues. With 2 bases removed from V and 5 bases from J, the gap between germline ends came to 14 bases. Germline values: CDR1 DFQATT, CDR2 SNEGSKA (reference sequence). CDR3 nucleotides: TGCAGTGCTAGACGGGGACTCCAACAAGATACGCAGTATTTT. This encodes CSARRGLQQDTQYF.

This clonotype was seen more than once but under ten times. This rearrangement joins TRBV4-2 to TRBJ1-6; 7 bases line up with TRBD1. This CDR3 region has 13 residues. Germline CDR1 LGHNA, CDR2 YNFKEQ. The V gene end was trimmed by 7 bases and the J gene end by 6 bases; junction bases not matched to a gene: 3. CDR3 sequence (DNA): TGTGCCAGCAAGGGACAGCCTAATTCACCCCTCCACTTT. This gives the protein CASKGQPNSPLHF.

The CDR3 protein is CASSLGGGVRSGANVLTF. Written as DNA, the CDR3 is TGTGCCAGCAGCTTAGGGGGGGGCGTCCGCTCTGGGGCCAACGTCCTGACTTTC. The V call is TRBV7-9, the J call TRBJ2-6; D possibly corresponds to TRBD2 (7 bases). The CDR3 is made up of 18 amino acids. Trimming left V 1 base short and J 0 bases short, with 13 bases between. Germline CDR1 is SEHNR and CDR2 is FQNEAQ (reference sequence).

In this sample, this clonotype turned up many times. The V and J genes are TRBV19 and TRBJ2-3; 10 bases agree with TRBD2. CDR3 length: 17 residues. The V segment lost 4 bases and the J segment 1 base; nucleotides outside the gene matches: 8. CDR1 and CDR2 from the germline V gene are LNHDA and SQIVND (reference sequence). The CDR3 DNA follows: TGTGCCAGTAGTAACAGCGGGAGGGCAGGAGGCACAGATACGCAGTATTTT. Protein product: CASSNSGRAGGTDTQYF.

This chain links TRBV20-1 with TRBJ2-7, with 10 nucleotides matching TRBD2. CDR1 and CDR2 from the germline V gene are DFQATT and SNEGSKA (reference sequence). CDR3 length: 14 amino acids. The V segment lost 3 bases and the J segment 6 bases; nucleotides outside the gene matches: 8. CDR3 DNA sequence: TGCAGTGCTAGTACGGCTAGCGGGAGAGGCGAGCAGTACTTC. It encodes CSASTASGRGEQYF.

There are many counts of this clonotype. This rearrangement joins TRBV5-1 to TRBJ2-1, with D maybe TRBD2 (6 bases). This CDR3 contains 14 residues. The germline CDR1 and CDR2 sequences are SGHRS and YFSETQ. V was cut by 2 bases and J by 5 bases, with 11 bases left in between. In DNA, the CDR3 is TGCGCCAGCAGCTTAGAGACTAGGAACAATGAGCAGTTCTTC. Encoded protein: CASSLETRNNEQFF. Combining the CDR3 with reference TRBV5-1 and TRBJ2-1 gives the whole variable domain KAGVTQTPRYLIKTRGQQVTLSCSPISGHRSVSWYQQTPGQGLQFLFEYFSETQRNKGNFPGRFSGRQFSNSRSEMNVSTLELGDSALYLCASSLETRNNEQFFGPGTRLTVL.

The CDR3 sequence: CASSQFPMFGEQFF. For the CDR3, the DNA is TGCGCCAGCAGCCAATTCCCCATGTTCGGTGAGCAGTTCTTC. The chain is built from TRBV4-1 and TRBJ2-1, with D uncertain. CDR1 MGHRA and CDR2 YSYEKL come from the germline V gene. This CDR3 has 14 residues. The ends were cut back, 2 bases at V and 9 bases at J, with 14 bases in the middle.

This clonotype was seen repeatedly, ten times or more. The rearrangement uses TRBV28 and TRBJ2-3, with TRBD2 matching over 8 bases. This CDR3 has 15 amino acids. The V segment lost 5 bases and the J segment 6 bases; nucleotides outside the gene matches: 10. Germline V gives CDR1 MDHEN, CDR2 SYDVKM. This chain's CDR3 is CASSPAGGSRDTQYF. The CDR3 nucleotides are TGTGCCAGCAGTCCGGCGGGAGGCAGCCGGGATACGCAGTATTTT.

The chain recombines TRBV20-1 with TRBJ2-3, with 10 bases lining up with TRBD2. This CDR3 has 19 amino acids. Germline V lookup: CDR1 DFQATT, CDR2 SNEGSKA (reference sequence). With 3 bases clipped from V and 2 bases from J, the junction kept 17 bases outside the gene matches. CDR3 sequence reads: CSASPRVAGGPKYTDTQYF. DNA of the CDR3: TGCAGTGCTAGCCCCAGGGTAGCGGGAGGTCCCAAATACACAGATACGCAGTATTTT.

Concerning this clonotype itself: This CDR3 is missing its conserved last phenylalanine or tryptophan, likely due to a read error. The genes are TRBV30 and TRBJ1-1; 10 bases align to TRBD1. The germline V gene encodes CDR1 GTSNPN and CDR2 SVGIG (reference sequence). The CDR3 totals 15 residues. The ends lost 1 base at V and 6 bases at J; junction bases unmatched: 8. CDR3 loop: CAWSDMTGGSSEAFI. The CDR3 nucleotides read TGTGCCTGGAGTGATATGACAGGGGGCTCATCTGAAGCTTTCATT.

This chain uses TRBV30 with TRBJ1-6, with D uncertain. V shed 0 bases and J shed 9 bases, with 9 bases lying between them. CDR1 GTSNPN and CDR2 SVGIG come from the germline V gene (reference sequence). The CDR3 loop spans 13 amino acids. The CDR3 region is CAWSVLNRSPLHF. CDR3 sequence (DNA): TGTGCCTGGAGTGTTCTAAACCGTTCACCCCTCCACTTT.

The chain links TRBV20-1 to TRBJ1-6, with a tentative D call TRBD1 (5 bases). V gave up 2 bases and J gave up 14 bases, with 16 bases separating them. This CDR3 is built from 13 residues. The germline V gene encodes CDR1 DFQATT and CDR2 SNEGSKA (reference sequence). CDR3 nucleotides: TGCAGTGCTAGAAGTCGACTTCTAGGGGCCCTCCACTTT. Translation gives CSARSRLLGALHF.

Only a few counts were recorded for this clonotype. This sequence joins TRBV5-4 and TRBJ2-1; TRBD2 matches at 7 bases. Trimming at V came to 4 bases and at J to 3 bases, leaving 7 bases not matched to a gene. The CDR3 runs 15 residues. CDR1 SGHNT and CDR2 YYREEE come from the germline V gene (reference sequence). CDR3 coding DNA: TGTGCCAGCAGCCACATGGCGGGAGTCTACAATGAGCAGTTCTTC. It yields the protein CASSHMAGVYNEQFF. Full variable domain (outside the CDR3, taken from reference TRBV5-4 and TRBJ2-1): ETGVTQSPTHLIKTRGQQVTLRCSSQSGHNTVSWYQQALGQGPQFIFQYYREEENGRGNFPPRFSGLQFPNYSSELNVNALELDDSALYLCASSHMAGVYNEQFFGPGTRLTVL.

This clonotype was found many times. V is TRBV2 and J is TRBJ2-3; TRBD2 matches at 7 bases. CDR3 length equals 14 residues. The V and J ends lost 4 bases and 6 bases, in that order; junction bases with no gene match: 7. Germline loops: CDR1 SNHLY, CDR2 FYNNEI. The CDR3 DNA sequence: TGTGCCAGCAGTGGTGCGGGAGAAGGGGATACGCAGTATTTT. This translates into CASSGAGEGDTQYF.